Listed here is a single T cell receptor (beta chain). The sample is drawn from a study of T cell responses to AZD1222 COVID-19 vaccine. Whole-study context: It was second doses at about 4 or about 12 weeks that were pooled.

Libraries were prepared by immunoSEQ multiplex PCR; TCRdb keeps only in-frame clonotypes and omits some of them. The table has approximately 150,000 clones, around 89% seen once. The V gene lost 1 base and the J gene lost 8 bases, with 9 bases spanning the gap. The length of the CDR3 is 13 residues. Germline V lookup: CDR1 MNHEY, CDR2 SMNVEV (reference sequence). V gene TRBV27 combines with J gene TRBJ2-1; D gene ambiguous. Sequenced material: peripheral blood, taken on day 0 of AZD1222 vaccination. This receptor was taken from an adult in good health. DNA for the CDR3: TGTGCCAGCAGTTTATGGCAGTTAGATGAGCAGTTCTTC. This encodes CASSLWQLDEQFF.